A single TCR beta chain is shown here with its context. V lost 2 bases and J lost 4; bases outside the gene matches: 4. This CDR3 is built from 15 residues. Germline loops: CDR1 SGHAT, CDR2 FQNNGV. Clones were read by immunoSEQ multiplex PCR, and TCRdb kept only the in-frame ones, dropping some. Of some 110,000 clones in the sample, 92% were seen once. These data are taken from a study of T cell responses to AZD1222 COVID-19 vaccine. This material consisted of peripheral blood, taken 28 days after the second AZD1222 dose. The clonotype comes from an adult who received the AZD1222 COVID-19 vaccine. The chain links TRBV11-2 to TRBJ2-3, with 9 nucleotides matching TRBD2. The CDR3 loop reads CASSLKREVSDTQYF. The CDR3 region has the DNA TGTGCCAGCAGCTTAAAGCGGGAGGTCTCAGATACGCAGTATTTT.